This TCR beta chain was recovered during a study of T-cell memory formation after mild COVID-19. Study summary: Largely donor-specific sequence clusters came from two donors. Regarding the study as a whole: Day 15 to 85 contracting clones showed balanced CD4/CD8; day 15 to 37 expanders favored CD4+. The main location of contracting CD4+ clones was CM and EM, and that of contracting CD8+ clones was EMRA. Several responding clones turned up in pre-infection memory, indicating that cross-reactive memory may have taken part.

This CDR3 spans 15 amino acids. Germline CDR1 reads MNHEY; CDR2 reads SVGAGI. V gave up 9 bases and J gave up 4 bases, with 21 bases separating them. TCRdb reanalysed the 5' RACE reads using MiXCR and keeps one entry per CDR3 protein. The table shows over 500,000 distinct CDR3 sequences, with approximately 15% occurring only once. As concerns this clonotype: Its antigen is not identified.

The origin of this receptor is an adult woman who had mild COVID-19 (a few samples of this study predate the infection). Cell type and time point are not known. The gene calls are TRBV6-5 and TRBJ1-2, with D possibly being TRBD1 (6 bases). The sample taken for sequencing was PBMCs or a T cell subset sorted from them (not recorded which). CDR3 nucleotide sequence: TGTGCCAGGAAACAGGCGCAAAGGGGGTCCTATGGCTACACCTTC. Its protein product is CARKQAQRGSYGYTF.